The present T cell receptor beta chain was sequenced within a study of blood T cell repertoires in COVID-19. Study in general: T cells, B-cell-depleted T cells, or PBMCs provided the cDNA or gDNA that served as material.

During active infection, Seattle patients enrolled and were then monitored through disease. The table came from immunoSEQ multiplex PCR; TCRdb's copy has only in-frame clones and leaves some out. The data hold 79,000 or so clones, with about 85% observed a single time. What was sequenced was peripheral blood. This clonotype was obtained from a man in his 60s with COVID-19, enrolled during active disease.

The CDR3 bases are TGTGCCAGCAGCTTAGGCGACGACAGATCCTACGAGCAGTACTTC. This gives the protein CASSLGDDRSYEQYF. The rearrangement uses TRBV11-2 and TRBJ2-7, with a possible D match to TRBD1 (5 bases). V lost 1 base and J 1 base, leaving 11 bases between the germline ends. This CDR3 has 15 amino acids. Germline CDR1 is SGHAT and CDR2 is FQNNGV.